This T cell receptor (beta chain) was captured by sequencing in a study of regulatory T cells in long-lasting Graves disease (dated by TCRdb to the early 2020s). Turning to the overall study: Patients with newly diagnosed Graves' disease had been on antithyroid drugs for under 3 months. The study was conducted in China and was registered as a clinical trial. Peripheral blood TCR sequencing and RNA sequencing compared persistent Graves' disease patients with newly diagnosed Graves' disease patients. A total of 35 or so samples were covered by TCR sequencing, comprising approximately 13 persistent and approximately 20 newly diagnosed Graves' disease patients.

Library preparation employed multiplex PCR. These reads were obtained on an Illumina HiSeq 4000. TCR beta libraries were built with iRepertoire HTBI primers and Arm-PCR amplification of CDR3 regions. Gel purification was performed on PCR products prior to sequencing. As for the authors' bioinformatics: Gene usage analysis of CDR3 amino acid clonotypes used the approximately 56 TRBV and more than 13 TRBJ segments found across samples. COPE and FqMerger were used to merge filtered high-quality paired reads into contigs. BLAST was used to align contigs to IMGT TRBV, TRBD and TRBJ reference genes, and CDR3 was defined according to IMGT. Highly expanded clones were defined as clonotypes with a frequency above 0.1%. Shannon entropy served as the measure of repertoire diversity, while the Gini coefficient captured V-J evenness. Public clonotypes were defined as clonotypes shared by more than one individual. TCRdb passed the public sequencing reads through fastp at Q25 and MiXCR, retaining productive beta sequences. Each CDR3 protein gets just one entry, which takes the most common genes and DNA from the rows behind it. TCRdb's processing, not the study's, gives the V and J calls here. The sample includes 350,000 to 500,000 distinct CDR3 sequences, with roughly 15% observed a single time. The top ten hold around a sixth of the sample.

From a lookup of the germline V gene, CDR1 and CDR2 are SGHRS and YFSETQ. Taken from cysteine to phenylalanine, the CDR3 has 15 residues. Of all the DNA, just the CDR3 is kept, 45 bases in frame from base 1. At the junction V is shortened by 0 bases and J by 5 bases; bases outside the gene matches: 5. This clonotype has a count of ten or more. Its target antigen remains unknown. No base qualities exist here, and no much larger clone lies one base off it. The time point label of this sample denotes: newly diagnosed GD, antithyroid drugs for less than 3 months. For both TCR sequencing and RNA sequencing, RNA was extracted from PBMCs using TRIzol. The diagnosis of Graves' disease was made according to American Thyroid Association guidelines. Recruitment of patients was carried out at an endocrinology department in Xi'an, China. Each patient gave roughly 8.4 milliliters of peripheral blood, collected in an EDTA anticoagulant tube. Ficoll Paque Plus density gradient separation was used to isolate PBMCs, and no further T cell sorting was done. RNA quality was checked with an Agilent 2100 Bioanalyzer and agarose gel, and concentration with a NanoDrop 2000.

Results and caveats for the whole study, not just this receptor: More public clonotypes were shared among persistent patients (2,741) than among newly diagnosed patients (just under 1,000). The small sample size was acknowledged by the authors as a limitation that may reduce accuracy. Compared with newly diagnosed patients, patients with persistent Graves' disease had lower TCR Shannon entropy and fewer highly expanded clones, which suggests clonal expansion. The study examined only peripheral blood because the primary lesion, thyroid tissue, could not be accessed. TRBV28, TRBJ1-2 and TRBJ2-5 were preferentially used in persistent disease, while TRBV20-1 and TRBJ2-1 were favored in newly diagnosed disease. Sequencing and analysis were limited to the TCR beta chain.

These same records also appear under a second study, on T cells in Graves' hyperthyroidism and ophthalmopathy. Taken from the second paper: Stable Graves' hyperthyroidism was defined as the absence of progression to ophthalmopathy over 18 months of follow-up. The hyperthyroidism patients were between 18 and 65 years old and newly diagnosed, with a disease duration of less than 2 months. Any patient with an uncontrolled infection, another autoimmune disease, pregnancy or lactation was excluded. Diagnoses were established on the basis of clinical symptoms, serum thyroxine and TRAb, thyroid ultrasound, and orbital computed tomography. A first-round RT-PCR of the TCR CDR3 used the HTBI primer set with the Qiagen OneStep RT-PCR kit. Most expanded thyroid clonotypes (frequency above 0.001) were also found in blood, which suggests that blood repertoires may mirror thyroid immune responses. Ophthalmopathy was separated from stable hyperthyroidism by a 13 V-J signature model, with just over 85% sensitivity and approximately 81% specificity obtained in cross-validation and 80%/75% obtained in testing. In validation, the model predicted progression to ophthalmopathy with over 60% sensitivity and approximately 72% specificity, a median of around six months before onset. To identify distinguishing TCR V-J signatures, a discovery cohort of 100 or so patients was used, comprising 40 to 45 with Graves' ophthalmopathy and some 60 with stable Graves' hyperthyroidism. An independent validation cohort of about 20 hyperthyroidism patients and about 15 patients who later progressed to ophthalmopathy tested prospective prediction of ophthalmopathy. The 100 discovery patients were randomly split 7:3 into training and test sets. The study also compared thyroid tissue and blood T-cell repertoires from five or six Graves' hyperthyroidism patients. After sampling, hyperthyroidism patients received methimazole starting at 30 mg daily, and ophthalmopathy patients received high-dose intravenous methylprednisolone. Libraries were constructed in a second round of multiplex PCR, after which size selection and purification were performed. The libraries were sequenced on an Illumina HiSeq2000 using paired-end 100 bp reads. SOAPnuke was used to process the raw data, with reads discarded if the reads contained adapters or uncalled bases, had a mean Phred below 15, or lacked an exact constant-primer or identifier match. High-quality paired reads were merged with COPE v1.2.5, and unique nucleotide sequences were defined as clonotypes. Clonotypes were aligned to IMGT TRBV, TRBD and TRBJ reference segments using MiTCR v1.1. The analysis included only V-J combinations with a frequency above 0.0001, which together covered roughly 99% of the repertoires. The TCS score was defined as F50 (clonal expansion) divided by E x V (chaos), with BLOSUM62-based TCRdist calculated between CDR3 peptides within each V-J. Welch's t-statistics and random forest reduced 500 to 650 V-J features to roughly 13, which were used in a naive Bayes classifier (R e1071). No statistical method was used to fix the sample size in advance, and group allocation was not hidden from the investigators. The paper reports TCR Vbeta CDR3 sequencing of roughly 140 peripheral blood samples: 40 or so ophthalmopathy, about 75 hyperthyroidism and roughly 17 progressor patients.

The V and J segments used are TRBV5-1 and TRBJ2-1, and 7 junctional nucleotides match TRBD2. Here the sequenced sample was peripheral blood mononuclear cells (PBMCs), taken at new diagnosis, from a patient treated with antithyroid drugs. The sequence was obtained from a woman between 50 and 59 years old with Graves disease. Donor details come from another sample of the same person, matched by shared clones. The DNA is TGCGCCAGCAGCTTGGCGCTAGCGGCCCACAATGAGCAGTTCTTC. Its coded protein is CASSLALAAHNEQFF.